These 17 T cell receptor beta chains were all obtained from the same sample, sequenced in a study of T cell responses to AZD1222 COVID-19 vaccine. TCRdb keeps only in-frame clones here, not all; method: immunoSEQ multiplex PCR. The sample has approximately 180,000 clones; 90% are singletons. The source was peripheral blood, collected 28 days after the second dose of the MenACWY control vaccine. The receptor set was obtained from an adult who received the MenACWY meningococcal vaccine as a control.

V gene TRBV30 combines with J gene TRBJ1-5, with a weak D call TRBD1 (6 bases). Germline V CDR1 and CDR2: GTSNPN, SVGIG (reference sequence). Trimming stripped 0 bases from V and 4 bases from J, with 10 bases between. The CDR3 loop spans 14 amino acids. This chain's CDR3 is CAWSVTGRNQPQHF. For the CDR3, the DNA is TGTGCCTGGAGTGTGACAGGCCGAAATCAGCCCCAGCATTTT.

This chain's CDR3 is CASSSASVYEQYF. The CDR3 DNA reads as TGTGCCAGTAGTTCAGCTAGCGTCTACGAGCAGTACTTC. The rearrangement links TRBV19 to TRBJ2-7; D is perhaps TRBD2 (6 bases). Trimming left V 5 bases short and J 3 bases short, with 11 bases between. Germline values: CDR1 LNHDA, CDR2 SQIVND (reference sequence). The CDR3 has 13 residues.

The chain employs TRBV10-1 and TRBJ2-2; D is possibly TRBD1 (5 bases). Trimming took 6 bases from V and 5 from J, leaving 10 bases between them. Germline CDR1 and CDR2: WNHNN and SYGVQD (reference sequence). This CDR3 contains 13 residues. The CDR3 nucleotides are TGCGCCAGCAGCGACAGAGTTACCGGGGAGCTGTTTTTT. Protein: CASSDRVTGELFF.

V and J are TRBV7-2 and TRBJ2-7; perhaps D is TRBD1 or TRBD2 (5 bases each). The germline CDR1 and CDR2 sequences are SGHTA and FQGNSA. The CDR3 consists of 15 residues. Trimming shortened V by 3 bases and J by 3 bases, and 15 bases separated the two germline ends. The CDR3 DNA is TGTGCCAGCAGCTTCAACAGGCTGGGGGTCTACGAGCAGTACTTC. It codes for CASSFNRLGVYEQYF.

CDR3 protein: CASSFRGWGNEKLFF. The CDR3 DNA reads as TGTGCCAGCAGTTTTCGCGGATGGGGAAACGAAAAACTGTTTTTT. The chain couples TRBV28 to TRBJ1-4; no clear D gene. Germline CDR1 MDHEN, CDR2 SYDVKM. V was clipped by 3 bases and J by 8 bases, with 16 bases between them. There are 15 residues in the CDR3.

This CDR3 reads CASSELNIRNYEQYF. DNA of the CDR3: TGTGCCAGCAGTGAACTAAATATAAGAAACTACGAGCAGTACTTC. The V call is TRBV6-1, the J call TRBJ2-7, with D unclear. The CDR3 spans 15 residues. CDR1 is MNHNS and CDR2 is SASEGT in the germline V gene. The V end was cut by 2 bases, the J end by 3 bases, with 14 bases between.

The chain links TRBV15 to TRBJ2-7; 8 bases fit TRBD1. V lost 3 bases to trimming and J lost 2 bases; unmatched junction nucleotides: 6. This CDR3 comprises 15 residues. Germline lookup yields CDR1 LNHNV and CDR2 YYDKDF (reference sequence). CDR3 sequence (DNA): TGTGCCACCAGCAGGGCCGGGACAGGAGCCTACGAGCAGTACTTC. It specifies CATSRAGTGAYEQYF.

The chain joins TRBV3-1 (or the pseudogene TRBV3-2) to TRBJ2-7, with 8 positions matching TRBD2. Germline V gene lookup returns CDR1 LGHDT and CDR2 YNNKEL (reference sequence). The CDR3 spans 16 residues. The V gene end was trimmed by 5 bases and the J gene end by 4 bases; junction bases not matched to a gene: 13. CDR3: CASSFRGGLEPYEQYF. In DNA form, the CDR3 reads TGTGCCAGCAGCTTCCGGGGGGGACTAGAACCTTACGAGCAGTACTTC.

The gene calls are TRBV7-2 and TRBJ2-5; maybe TRBD1 (5 bases). This CDR3 has 14 amino acids. In germline, CDR1 is SGHTA, CDR2 FQGNSA. V was cut by 2 bases and J by 2 bases, with 9 bases left in between. The CDR3 DNA sequence: TGTGCCAGCAGCTTACAGGCAGGGCAAGAGACCCAGTACTTC. This sequence encodes CASSLQAGQETQYF. Combining the CDR3 with reference TRBV7-2 and TRBJ2-5 gives the whole variable domain GAGVSQSPSNKVTEKGKDVELRCDPISGHTALYWYRQSLGQGLEFLIYFQGNSAPDKSGLPSDRFSAERTGGSVSTLTIQRTQQEDSAVYLCASSLQAGQETQYFGPGTRLLVL.

The chain links TRBV10-3 to TRBJ2-5; TRBD2 agrees at 7 bases. V gave up 7 bases and J gave up 3 bases; unmatched junction bases: 5. Germline CDR1 ENHRY, CDR2 SYGVKD. The CDR3 runs to 13 residues. This chain's CDR3 is CAIMREREETQYF. The CDR3 DNA sequence: TGTGCCATCATGCGGGAGAGGGAAGAGACCCAGTACTTC.

The gene calls are TRBV19 and TRBJ1-6, with TRBD1 as a possible D gene (5 bases). The CDR3 runs to 16 residues. Trimming removed 4 bases from V and 0 bases from J, with 10 bases in between. The V gene's germline CDR1 is LNHDA and CDR2 SQIVND (reference sequence). DNA of the CDR3: TGTGCCAGTAGTAGCTCAGGGAGCTCCTATAATTCACCCCTCCACTTT. Residues: CASSSSGSSYNSPLHF.

The CDR3 DNA reads as TGTGCCAGCAGTTACGGCGGTAGGCAACAAGAGACCCAGTACTTC. Its translation is CASSYGGRQQETQYF. This chain joins TRBV6-2 or TRBV6-3 and TRBJ2-5, with D uncertain. The CDR3 is made up of 15 amino acids. Trimming left V 2 bases short and J 2 bases short, with 12 bases between. Per germline, CDR1 MNHEY and CDR2 SVGEGT.

About this clone: A read error may account for a junction end that differs from germline. V is TRBV18 and J is TRBJ2-5; no definite D call. There are 12 residues in the CDR3. Per the germline V gene, CDR1 is KGHSH and CDR2 is LQKENI. CDR3 in DNA: TGTGCCAGCTCACCGAAACAAGGGACCCAGTACTTC. Amino acid sequence: CASSPKQGTQYF.

This chain connects TRBV19 to TRBJ2-2, with TRBD2 matching 9 bases. CDR1 is LNHDA, CDR2 SQIVND, per germline (reference sequence). J was trimmed by 8 bases and V by 4 bases; bases with no gene match: 11. The CDR3 consists of 16 residues. The chain's CDR3 is CASSRGLAGFSGELFF. For the CDR3, the DNA is TGTGCCAGTAGTAGGGGACTAGCTGGTTTTTCGGGGGAGCTGTTTTTT.

The chain recombines TRBV2 with TRBJ1-3; D unresolved. Germline values: CDR1 SNHLY, CDR2 FYNNEI. The V end lost 5 bases, the J end lost 4 bases, and 12 bases lay between the germline ends. The CDR3 runs 14 residues. CDR3 nucleotides: TGTGCCAGCAGTCCCTCCTTCGGGGGAAACACCATATATTTT. Translating it yields CASSPSFGGNTIYF.

In its sample, this clone was seen a few times. The CDR3 nucleotides are TGTGCCAGCAGCGCCCCGGCGGGAGGGAACACCGGGGAGCTGTTTTTT. It codes for CASSAPAGGNTGELFF. The chain employs TRBV9 and TRBJ2-2, with 8 nucleotides matching TRBD2. V dropped 3 bases and J dropped 1; count of bases not matched to a gene: 5. Germline values: CDR1 SGDLS, CDR2 YYNGEE. The CDR3 consists of 16 residues.

This clone was recorded once. The chain links TRBV4-1 to TRBJ1-5; 8 nucleotides match TRBD1. J gave up 5 bases and V 4 bases, and 4 bases lay outside the gene matches. The CDR3 sequence is 14 residues long. Germline V gene data show CDR1 as MGHRA and CDR2 as YSYEKL. The CDR3 spells CASSRKQGDQPQHF. CDR3 nucleotides: TGCGCCAGCAGCCGAAAACAGGGGGATCAGCCCCAGCATTTT.